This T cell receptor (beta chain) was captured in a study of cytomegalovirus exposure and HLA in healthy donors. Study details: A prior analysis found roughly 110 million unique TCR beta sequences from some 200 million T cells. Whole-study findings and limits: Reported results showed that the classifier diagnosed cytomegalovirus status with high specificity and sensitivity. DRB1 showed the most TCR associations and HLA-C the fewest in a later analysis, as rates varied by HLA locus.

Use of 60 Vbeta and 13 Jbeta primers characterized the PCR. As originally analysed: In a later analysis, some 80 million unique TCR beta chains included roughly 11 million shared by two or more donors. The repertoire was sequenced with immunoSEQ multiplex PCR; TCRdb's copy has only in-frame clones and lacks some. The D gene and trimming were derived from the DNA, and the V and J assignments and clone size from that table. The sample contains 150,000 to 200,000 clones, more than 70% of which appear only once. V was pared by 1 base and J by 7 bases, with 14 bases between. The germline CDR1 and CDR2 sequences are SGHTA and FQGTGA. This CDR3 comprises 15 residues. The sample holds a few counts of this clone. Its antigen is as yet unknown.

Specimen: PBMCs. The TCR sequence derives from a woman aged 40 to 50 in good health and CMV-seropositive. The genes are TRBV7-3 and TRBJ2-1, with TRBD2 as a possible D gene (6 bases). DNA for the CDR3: TGTGCCAGCAGCTTAATTCCGGGAGTGCGGAATGAGCAGTTCTTC. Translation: CASSLIPGVRNEQFF.